The clone carrying this T cell receptor beta chain was observed many times. CDR3 length: 17 residues. Methods used by the authors: There were a median of roughly 100,000 TCRs per sample, with a range from roughly 20,000 to 700,000. Via MiXCR, TCRdb re-called the RACE reads, giving one row per CDR3 protein. What appears here as the V and J calls and clone size reflects TCRdb's work, not the paper's. The repertoire holds tens of thousands of distinct CDR3 sequences, with 9.4% as singletons. The time point denotes: pre-sensitization, week 0. Indicated treatment: therapeutic diphenylcyclopropenone sensitization with weekly scalp DPC. The sample comes from a study of human T cells and chemical hapten exposure. Study context: Sensitization used 2% DPC on about 2 cm by about 2 cm upper inner arm skin. Recorded diagnoses among the mostly female patients were alopecia areata, totalis or universalis.

The sample was whole blood, taken in connection with sensitization to the hapten diphenylcyclopropenone (DPC). The TCR comes from a woman between 35 and 50 years old with alopecia areata. Some clones in this sample may be carry-over from other donors' samples. This chain joins TRBV21-1 and TRBJ2-4; TRBD1, as called in the table, went unchecked against the DNA. TRBV21-1 is an annotated pseudogene. Written as DNA, the CDR3 is TGTGCCAGCAGCTCGTCCGGGACAGGTCTCCCCAAAAACATTCAGTACTTC. Translation gives CASSSSGTGLPKNIQYF.